This is a list of T cell receptor beta chains from one sample in a study of T cells in Graves' hyperthyroidism and ophthalmopathy. TCRdb fed the multiplex PCR reads into MiXCR, producing one record per CDR3 protein. The data hold roughly 260,000 distinct CDR3 sequences, with approximately 15% observed a single time. Sequencing was performed on blood. The source of these receptors is a woman in her thirties or forties with Graves' hyperthyroidism that later progressed to Graves' ophthalmopathy. Both conserved end residues are trimmed from each CDR3. Fields, in order: J gene, V gene, CDR3 protein.

J gene: TRBJ1-1
V gene: TRBV28
CDR3 protein: ASSLVGTLNTEAF

J gene: TRBJ2-2
V gene: TRBV11-2
CDR3 protein: ASSLVPGAHNTGELF

J gene: TRBJ2-1
V gene: TRBV12-3/TRBV12-4
CDR3 protein: ASGGLAGPNEQF

J gene: TRBJ2-7
V gene: TRBV29-1
CDR3 protein: SVVLAGVYEQY

J gene: TRBJ2-2
V gene: TRBV5-6
CDR3 protein: ASSYGQGSGELF

J gene: TRBJ2-1
V gene: TRBV24-1
CDR3 protein: APRGVSTPPRTSGIDDYNEQF

J gene: TRBJ2-5
V gene: TRBV5-1
CDR3 protein: ASSYFLRGETQY

J gene: TRBJ1-3
V gene: TRBV29-1
CDR3 protein: SAPSGAGNTIY

J gene: TRBJ2-3
V gene: TRBV9
CDR3 protein: ASSSRARTDTQY

J gene: TRBJ1-5
V gene: TRBV28
CDR3 protein: ASSASSGQGRRQPQH

J gene: TRBJ1-5
V gene: TRBV28
CDR3 protein: ASSPSFPRDDRRQPQH

J gene: TRBJ2-1
V gene: TRBV28
CDR3 protein: ASSQAASGSLYNEQF

J gene: TRBJ2-7
V gene: TRBV5-1
CDR3 protein: ASSFGLERSSYEQY

J gene: TRBJ2-1
V gene: TRBV7-6
CDR3 protein: ASSPSGTDYNEQF

J gene: TRBJ1-6
V gene: TRBV28
CDR3 protein: ASSELGVSPLH

J gene: TRBJ2-7
V gene: TRBV6-1
CDR3 protein: ASSASGRSVWYEQY

J gene: TRBJ2-7
V gene: TRBV2
CDR3 protein: ASKAYTYEQY

J gene: TRBJ2-3
V gene: TRBV2
CDR3 protein: ASRYYTDTQY

J gene: TRBJ2-7
V gene: TRBV4-1
CDR3 protein: ASSQDWSSGTYYEQY

J gene: TRBJ1-1
V gene: TRBV10-2
CDR3 protein: ASSGGRTDTNTEAF

J gene: TRBJ1-3
V gene: TRBV29-1
CDR3 protein: SVEEWGTGNTIY

J gene: TRBJ1-1
V gene: TRBV5-1
CDR3 protein: ASSFYGQGSLGGTEAF

J gene: TRBJ2-7
V gene: TRBV12-3/TRBV12-4
CDR3 protein: ASSPLAVSREQY

J gene: TRBJ1-1
V gene: TRBV3-1
CDR3 protein: ASSPGGGGNTEAF

J gene: TRBJ1-2
V gene: TRBV9
CDR3 protein: ASSVGMGQGLGYT

J gene: TRBJ2-7
V gene: TRBV3-1
CDR3 protein: ASSHRGYEQY